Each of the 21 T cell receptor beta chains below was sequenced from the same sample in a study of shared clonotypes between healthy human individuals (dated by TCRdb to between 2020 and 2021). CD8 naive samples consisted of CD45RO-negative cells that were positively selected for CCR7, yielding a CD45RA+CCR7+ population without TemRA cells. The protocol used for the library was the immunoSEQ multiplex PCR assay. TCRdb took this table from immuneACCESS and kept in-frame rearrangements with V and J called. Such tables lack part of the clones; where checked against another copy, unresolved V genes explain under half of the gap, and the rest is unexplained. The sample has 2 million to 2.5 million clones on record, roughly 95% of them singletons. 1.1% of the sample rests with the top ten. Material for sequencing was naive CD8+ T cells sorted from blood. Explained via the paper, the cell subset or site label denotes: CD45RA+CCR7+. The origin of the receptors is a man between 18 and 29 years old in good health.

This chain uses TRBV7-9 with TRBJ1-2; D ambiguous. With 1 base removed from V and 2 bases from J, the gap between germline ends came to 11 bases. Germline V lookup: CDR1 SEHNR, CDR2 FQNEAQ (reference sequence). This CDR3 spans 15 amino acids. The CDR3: CASSLDRIGNYGYTF. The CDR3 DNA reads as TGTGCCAGCAGCTTAGACAGAATAGGGAACTATGGCTACACCTTC.

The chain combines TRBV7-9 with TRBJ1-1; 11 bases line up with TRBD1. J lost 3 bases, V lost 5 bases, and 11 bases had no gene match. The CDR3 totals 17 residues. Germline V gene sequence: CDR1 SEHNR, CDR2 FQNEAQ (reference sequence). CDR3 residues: CASSGQGAVYMDTEAFF. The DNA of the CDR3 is TGTGCCAGCAGCGGACAGGGGGCAGTTTATATGGACACTGAAGCTTTCTTT. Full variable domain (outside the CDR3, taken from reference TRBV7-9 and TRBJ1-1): DTGVSQNPRHKITKRGQNVTFRCDPISEHNRLYWYRQTLGQGPEFLTYFQNEAQLEKSRLLSDRFSAERPKGSFSTLEIQRTEQGDSAMYLCASSGQGAVYMDTEAFFGQGTRLTVV.

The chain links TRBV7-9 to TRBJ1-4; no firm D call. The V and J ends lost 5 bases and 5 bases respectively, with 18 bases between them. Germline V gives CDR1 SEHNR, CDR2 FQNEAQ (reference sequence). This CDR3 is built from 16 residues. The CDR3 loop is CASSTSSELLNEKLFF. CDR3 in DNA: TGTGCCAGCAGCACCTCCAGCGAGCTCTTGAATGAAAAACTGTTTTTT.

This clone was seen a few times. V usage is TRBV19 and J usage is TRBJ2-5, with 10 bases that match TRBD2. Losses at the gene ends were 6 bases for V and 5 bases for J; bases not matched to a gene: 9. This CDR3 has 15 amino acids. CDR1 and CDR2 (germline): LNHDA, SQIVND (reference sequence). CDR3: CASSEAGGPSETQYF. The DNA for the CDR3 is TGTGCCAGTAGCGAAGCGGGGGGGCCTTCCGAGACCCAGTACTTC.

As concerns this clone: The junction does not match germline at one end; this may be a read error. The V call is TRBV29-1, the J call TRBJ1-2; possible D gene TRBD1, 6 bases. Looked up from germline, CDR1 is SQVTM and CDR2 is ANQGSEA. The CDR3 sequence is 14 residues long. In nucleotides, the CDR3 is TGCAGCGTTCAAGAGCGCCCGGGGGGCTACGGCTACACCTTC. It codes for CSVQERPGGYGYTF.

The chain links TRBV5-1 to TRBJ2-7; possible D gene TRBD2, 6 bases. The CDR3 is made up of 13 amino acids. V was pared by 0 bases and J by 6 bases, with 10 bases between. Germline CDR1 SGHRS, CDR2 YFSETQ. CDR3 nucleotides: TGCGCCAGCAGCTTGGCTAGCGAAACCGAGCAGTACTTC. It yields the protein CASSLASETEQYF.

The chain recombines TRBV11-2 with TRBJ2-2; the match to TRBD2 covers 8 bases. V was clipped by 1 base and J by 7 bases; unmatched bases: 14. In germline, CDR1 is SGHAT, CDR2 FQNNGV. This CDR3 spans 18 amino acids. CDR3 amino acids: CASSLGPSGRVEGGELFF. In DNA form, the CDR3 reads TGTGCCAGCAGCTTAGGGCCCAGCGGGAGAGTGGAAGGCGGGGAGCTGTTTTTT.

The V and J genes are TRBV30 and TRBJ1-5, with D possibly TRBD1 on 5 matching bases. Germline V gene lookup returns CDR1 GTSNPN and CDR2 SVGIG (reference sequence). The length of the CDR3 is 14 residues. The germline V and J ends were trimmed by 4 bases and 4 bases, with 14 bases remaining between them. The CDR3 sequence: CAWNGAGVNQPQHF. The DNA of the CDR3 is TGTGCCTGGAACGGGGCAGGCGTAAATCAGCCCCAGCATTTT.

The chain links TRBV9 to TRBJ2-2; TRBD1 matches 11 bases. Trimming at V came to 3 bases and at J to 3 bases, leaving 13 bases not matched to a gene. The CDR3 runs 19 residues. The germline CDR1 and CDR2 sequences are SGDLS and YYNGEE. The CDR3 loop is CASSGRTGGRVSDTGELFF. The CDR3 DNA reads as TGTGCCAGCAGCGGGAGGACAGGGGGCAGGGTTAGCGACACCGGGGAGCTGTTTTTT.

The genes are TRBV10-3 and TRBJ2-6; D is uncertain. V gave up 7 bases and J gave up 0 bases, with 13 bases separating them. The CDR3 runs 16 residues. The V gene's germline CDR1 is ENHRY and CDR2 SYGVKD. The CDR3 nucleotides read TGTGCCATCACCGCGACCCCGAGCTCTGGGGCCAACGTCCTGACTTTC. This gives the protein CAITATPSSGANVLTF.

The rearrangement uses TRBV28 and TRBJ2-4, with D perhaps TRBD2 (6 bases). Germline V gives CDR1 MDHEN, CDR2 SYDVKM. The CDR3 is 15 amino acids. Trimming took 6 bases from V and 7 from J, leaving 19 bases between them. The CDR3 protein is CASSSLTGAGNIQYF. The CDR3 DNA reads TGTGCCAGCAGCTCCCTGACTGGCGCGGGGAACATTCAGTACTTC.

The CDR3 coding sequence is TGTGCCAGCAGCGTCGATCCGACTAGCGGGGGCCCTAGCACAGATACGCAGTATTTT. It encodes CASSVDPTSGGPSTDTQYF. The chain recombines TRBV9 with TRBJ2-3; 12 bases are shared with TRBD2. J was trimmed by 0 bases and V by 2 bases; bases with no gene match: 10. This CDR3 region has 19 residues. Germline values: CDR1 SGDLS, CDR2 YYNGEE.

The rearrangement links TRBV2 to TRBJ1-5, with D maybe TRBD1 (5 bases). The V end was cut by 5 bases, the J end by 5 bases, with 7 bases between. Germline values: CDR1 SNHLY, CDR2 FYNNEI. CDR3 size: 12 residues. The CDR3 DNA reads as TGTGCCAGCAGTCAACAGGATCAGCCCCAGCATTTT. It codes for CASSQQDQPQHF.

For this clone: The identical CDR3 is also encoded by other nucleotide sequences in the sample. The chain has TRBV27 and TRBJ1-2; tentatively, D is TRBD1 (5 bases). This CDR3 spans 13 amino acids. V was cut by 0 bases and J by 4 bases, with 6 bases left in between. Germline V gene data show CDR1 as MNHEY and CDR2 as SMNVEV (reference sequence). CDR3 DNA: TGTGCCAGCAGTTTATCCGGGACCTATGGCTACACCTTC. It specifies CASSLSGTYGYTF.

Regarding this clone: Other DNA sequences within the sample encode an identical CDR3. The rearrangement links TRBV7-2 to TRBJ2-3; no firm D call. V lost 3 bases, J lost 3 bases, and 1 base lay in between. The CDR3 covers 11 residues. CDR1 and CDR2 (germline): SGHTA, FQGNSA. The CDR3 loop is CASSFTDTQYF. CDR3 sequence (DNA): TGTGCCAGCAGCTTTACAGATACGCAGTATTTT.

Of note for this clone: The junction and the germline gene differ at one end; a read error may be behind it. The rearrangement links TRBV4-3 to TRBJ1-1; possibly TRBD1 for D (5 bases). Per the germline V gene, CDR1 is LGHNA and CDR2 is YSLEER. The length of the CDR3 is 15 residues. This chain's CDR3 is CASTQGEAVNTEAFF. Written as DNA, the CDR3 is TGCGCCAGCACCCAAGGGGAGGCCGTGAACACTGAAGCTTTCTTT.

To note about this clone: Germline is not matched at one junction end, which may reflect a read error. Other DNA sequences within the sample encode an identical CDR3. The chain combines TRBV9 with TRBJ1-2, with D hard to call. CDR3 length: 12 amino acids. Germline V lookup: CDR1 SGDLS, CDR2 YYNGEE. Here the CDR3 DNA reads TGTGCCAGCAGTGTAGGGAACTATGGCTACACCTTC. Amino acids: CASSVGNYGYTF. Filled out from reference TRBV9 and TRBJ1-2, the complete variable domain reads DSGVTQTPKHLITATGQRVTLRCSPRSGDLSVYWYQQSLDQGLQFLIQYYNGEERAKGNILERFSAQQFPDLHSELNLSSLELGDSALYFCASSVGNYGYTFGSGTRLTVV.

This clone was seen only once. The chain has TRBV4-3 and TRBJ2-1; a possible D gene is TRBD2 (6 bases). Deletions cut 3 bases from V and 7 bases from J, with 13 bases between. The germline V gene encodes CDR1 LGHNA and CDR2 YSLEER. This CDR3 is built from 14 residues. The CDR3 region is CASSQTNLANEQFF. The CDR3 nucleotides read TGCGCCAGCAGCCAGACCAACCTAGCGAATGAGCAGTTCTTC.

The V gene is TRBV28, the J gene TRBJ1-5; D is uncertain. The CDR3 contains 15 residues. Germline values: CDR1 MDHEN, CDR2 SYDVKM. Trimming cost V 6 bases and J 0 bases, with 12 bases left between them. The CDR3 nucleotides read TGTGCCAGCAGGCCTCTCGGGGATAGCAATCAGCCCCAGCATTTT. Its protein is CASRPLGDSNQPQHF. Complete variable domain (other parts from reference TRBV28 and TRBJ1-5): DVKVTQSSRYLVKRTGEKVFLECVQDMDHENMFWYRQDPGLGLRLIYFSYDVKMKEKGDIPEGYSVSREKKERFSLILESASTNQTSMYLCASRPLGDSNQPQHFGDGTRLSIL.

CDR3 in amino acids: CASSESVPGSDLRDAQYF. For the CDR3, the DNA is TGCGCCAGCAGTGAGTCGGTACCAGGATCCGACCTGAGGGATGCGCAGTATTTT. This chain uses TRBV10-1 with TRBJ2-3, with a tentative D call TRBD2 (5 bases). The V gene's germline CDR1 is WNHNN and CDR2 SYGVQD (reference sequence). Trimming removed 0 bases from V and 10 bases from J, with 26 bases in between. This CDR3 comprises 18 residues.

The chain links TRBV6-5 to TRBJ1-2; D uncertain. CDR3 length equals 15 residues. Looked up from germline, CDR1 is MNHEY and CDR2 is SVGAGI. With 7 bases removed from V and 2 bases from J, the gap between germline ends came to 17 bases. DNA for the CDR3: TGTGCCAGCACCGGCGCCAGCGCGGGAAACTATGGCTACACCTTC. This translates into CASTGASAGNYGYTF.